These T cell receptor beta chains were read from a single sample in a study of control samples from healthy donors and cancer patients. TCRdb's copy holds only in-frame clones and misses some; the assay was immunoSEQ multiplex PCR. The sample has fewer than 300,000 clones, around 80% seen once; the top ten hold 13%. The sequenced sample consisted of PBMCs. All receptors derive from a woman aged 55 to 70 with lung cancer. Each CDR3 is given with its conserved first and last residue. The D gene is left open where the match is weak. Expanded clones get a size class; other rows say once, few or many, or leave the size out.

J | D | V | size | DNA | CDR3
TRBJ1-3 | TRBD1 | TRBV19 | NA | TGTGCCAGTAGACCCGGGACAGAATTTTACTCTGGAAACACCATATATTTT | CASRPGTEFYSGNTIYF
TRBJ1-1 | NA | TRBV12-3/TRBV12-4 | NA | TGTGCCAGCAGTTTGCACGGCGTCACTGAAGCTTTCTTT | CASSLHGVTEAFF
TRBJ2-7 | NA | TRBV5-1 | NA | TGCGCCAGCAGCTTTGACGGAACAGTCTACGAGCAGTACTTC | CASSFDGTVYEQYF
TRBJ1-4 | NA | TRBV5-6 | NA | TGTGCCAGCAGCCGCCGGGAGGGGGTTGGGAAACTGTTTTTT | CASSRREGVGKLFF
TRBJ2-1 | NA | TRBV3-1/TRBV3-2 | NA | TGTGCCAGCAGCCAGGCCTACAAGCAGTTCTTC | CASSQAYKQFF
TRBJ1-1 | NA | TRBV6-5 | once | TGTGCCAGCAGTTATAGGCAGGGAAACACTGAAGCTTTCTTT | CASSYRQGNTEAFF
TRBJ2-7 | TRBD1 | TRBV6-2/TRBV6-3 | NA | TGTGCCAGCAGCCGAGACAGGGTGTCCTACGAGCAGTACTTC | CASSRDRVSYEQYF
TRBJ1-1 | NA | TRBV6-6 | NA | TGTGCCAGCAGTTACTCACAGGGGAACACTGAAGCTTTCTTT | CASSYSQGNTEAFF
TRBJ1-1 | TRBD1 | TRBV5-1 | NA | TGCGCCAGCAGCACGGACAGGGCGAACACTGAAGCTTTCTTT | CASSTDRANTEAFF
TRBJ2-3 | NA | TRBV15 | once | TGTGCCACCAGCAGAGCTGGGACGTATAGCACAGATACGCAGTATTTT | CATSRAGTYSTDTQYF
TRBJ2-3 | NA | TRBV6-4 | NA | TGTGCCAGCAGTGACCAACTAGATGGTACGCAGTATTTT | CASSDQLDGTQYF
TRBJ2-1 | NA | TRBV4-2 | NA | TGTGCCAGCAGCCAAGATGGGACCGTCAATGAGCAGTTCTTC | CASSQDGTVNEQFF
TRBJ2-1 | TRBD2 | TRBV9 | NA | TGTGCCAGCAGCGTAGCGGGACTAGCGTCCTACAATGAGCAGTTCTTC | CASSVAGLASYNEQFF
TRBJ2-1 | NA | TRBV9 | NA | TGTGCCAGCAGCGTAGGGGCGGGGATAGTAAATGAGCAGTTCTTC | CASSVGAGIVNEQFF
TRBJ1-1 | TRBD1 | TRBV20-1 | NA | TGCAGTGCTAGTAACCCCTCGACAGGGGGCACTGAAGCTTTCTTT | CSASNPSTGGTEAFF
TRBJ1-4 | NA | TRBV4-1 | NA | TGCGCCAGCAGCCACCGCCATGCAACTAATGAAAAACTGTTTTTT | CASSHRHATNEKLFF
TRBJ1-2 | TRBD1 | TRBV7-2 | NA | TGTGCCAGCAGCGCACGGGACAGGGTGAATCGGGGCTACACCTTC | CASSARDRVNRGYTF
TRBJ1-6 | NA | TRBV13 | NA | TGTGCCAGCAGCTTAAACGGACAAAGGGCCTATAATTCACCCCTCCACTTT | CASSLNGQRAYNSPLHF
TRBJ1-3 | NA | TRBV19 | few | TGTGCCAGTAGTATAGGTGCAGGAGGAAACACCATATATTTT | CASSIGAGGNTIYF
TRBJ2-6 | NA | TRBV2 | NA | TGTGCCAGCAGGCAAACAGGGCCATCTGGGGCCAACGTCCTGACTTTC | CASRQTGPSGANVLTF
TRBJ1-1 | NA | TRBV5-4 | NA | TGTGCCAGCAGCTTGGCCCGACCGATGAACACTGAAGCTTTCTTT | CASSLARPMNTEAFF
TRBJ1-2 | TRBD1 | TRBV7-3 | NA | TGTGCCAGCAGCTTAAGCCCTGGACAGGCCCCTGGAGGCTACACCTTC | CASSLSPGQAPGGYTF
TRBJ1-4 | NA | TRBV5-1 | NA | TGCGCCAGCAGCTTGGGCTTACTTCGGGCAACTAATGAAAAACTGTTTTTT | CASSLGLLRATNEKLFF
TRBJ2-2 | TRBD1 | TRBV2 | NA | TGTGCCAGCAGTGGGACAGGGACCCGGAACACCGGGGAGCTGTTTTTT | CASSGTGTRNTGELFF
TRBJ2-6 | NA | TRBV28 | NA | TGTGCCAGCAGTTTTGAACACTCTGGGGCCAACGTCCTGACTTTC | CASSFEHSGANVLTF
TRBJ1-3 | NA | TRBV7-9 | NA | TGTGCCAGCAGCTTAGGTTCAGGGAATGGAAACACCATATATTTT | CASSLGSGNGNTIYF
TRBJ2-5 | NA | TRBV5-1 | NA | TGCGCCACGGCGCGAGGGGCAGGCCAAGAGACCCAGTACTTC | CATARGAGQETQYF
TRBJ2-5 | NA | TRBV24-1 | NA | TGTGCCACCAGTGATACCCGAGAGGGTGGAGAGACCCAGTACTTC | CATSDTREGGETQYF
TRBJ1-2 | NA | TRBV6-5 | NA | TGTGCCGCGGGGGAGGACTATGGCTACACCTTC | CAAGEDYGYTF
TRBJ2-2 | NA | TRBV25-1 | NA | TGTGCCAGCAGCGAAGGAGGGGGGACCGGGGAGCTGTTTTTT | CASSEGGGTGELFF
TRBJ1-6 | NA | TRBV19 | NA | TGTGCCAGTAGCACGGACACCCCCTCCTCGGGATCACCCCTCCACTTT | CASSTDTPSSGSPLHF
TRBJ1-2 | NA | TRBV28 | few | TGTGCCAGCAGGAGACCGAATTCTAACTATGGCTACACCTTC | CASRRPNSNYGYTF
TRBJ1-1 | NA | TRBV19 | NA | TGTGCCAGTAGTATCGTAGGAGGGGGGGACACTGAAGCTTTCTTT | CASSIVGGGDTEAFF
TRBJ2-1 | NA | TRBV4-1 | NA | TGCGCCAGCAGCCAAGGGCCGGGGTACACCTACAATGAGCAGTTCTTC | CASSQGPGYTYNEQFF
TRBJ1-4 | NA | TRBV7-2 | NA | TGTGCCAGCAGCTTAACCGGGGCACCAGAGGGGGAAAAACTGTTTTTT | CASSLTGAPEGEKLFF
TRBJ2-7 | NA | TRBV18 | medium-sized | TGTGCCAGCTCACCAAAGGCCGAGCAGTACTTC | CASSPKAEQYF
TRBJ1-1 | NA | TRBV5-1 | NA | TGCGCCAGCAGCTTGGTCCAGGCGAACACTGAAGCTTTCTTT | CASSLVQANTEAFF